The source of this TCR beta chain is a study of siplizumab effects on memory and regulatory T cells. Concerning this clone itself: Its antigen is not known. Other DNA sequences in this specimen translate into the identical CDR3.

Per germline, CDR1 SGHDT and CDR2 YYEEEE. This CDR3 comprises 13 residues. V lost 4 bases and J lost 2, with 9 bases in between. The repertoire was sequenced with immunoSEQ multiplex PCR; TCRdb's copy has only in-frame clones and lacks some. The sample has roughly 110,000 clones; 80% to 95% are singletons. Regarding the study as a whole: Naive T cells were seemingly more diverse than memory cells, and major contributions to the alloresponse seemed to be made by them. The Treg-derived share of mappable alloreactive CD4+ clones averaged roughly 70% with siplizumab and over 25% in controls. Among sequences traceable to unstimulated CD4+ memory cells, alloreactive ones were significantly reduced by siplizumab. Unstimulated subsets captured only a minor fraction of alloreactive clones.

The sample was non-Treg CD4+ T cells sorted from blood. This clonotype was obtained from a human donor in good health. This chain uses TRBV5-6 with TRBJ1-2; no clear D. CDR3 DNA: TGTGCCAGCAGCCCGGACCGAAACTATGGCTACACCTTC. This encodes CASSPDRNYGYTF.